The clone carrying this T cell receptor beta chain was counted between two and nine times. What it recognizes is unknown. The data are from a study of beta chain features in type 1 diabetes. Study results and caveats: PCR might pick shorter templates more often, in the same way for patients and controls.

Trimming removed 7 bases from V and 3 bases from J; junction bases left unmatched: 8. Germline assignment: CDR1 MDHEN and CDR2 SYDVKM. The CDR3 runs 17 residues. The authors reverse transcribed all of the isolated RNA, so sequencing captured expressed TCRB transcripts. Here immunoSEQ multiplex PCR was the method, and the copy in TCRdb shows in-frame clones only, minus some. The sample records 600,000 to 650,000 clones, about a sixth being singletons. The receptor was isolated from a man aged 18-30 years in good health. Sequenced input: naive CD4+ T cells from blood. The chain combines TRBV28 with TRBJ2-1; TRBD2 agrees at 14 bases. In DNA, the CDR3 is TGTGCCAGCAAGGGACTAGCGGGAGAAAACTTCTACAATGAGCAGTTCTTC. This sequence encodes CASKGLAGENFYNEQFF.